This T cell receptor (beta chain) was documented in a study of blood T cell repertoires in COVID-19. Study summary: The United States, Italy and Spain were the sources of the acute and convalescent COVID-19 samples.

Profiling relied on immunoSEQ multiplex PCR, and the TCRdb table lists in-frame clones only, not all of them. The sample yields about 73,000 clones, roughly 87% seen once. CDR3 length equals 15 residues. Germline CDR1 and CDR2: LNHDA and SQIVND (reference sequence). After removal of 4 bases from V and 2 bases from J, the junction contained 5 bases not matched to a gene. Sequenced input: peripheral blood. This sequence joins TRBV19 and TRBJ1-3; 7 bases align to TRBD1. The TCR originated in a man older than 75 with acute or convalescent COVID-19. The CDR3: CASSTTGQTGNTIYF. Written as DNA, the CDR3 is TGTGCCAGTAGTACGACAGGGCAAACTGGAAACACCATATATTTT.